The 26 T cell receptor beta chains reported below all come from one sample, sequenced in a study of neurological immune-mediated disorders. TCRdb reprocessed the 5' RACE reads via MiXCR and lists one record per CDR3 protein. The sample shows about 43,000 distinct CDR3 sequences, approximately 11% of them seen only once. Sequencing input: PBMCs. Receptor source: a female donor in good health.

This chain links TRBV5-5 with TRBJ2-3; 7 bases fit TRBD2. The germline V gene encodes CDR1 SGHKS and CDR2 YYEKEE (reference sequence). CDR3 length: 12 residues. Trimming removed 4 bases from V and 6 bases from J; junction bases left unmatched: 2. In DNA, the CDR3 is TGTGCCAGCAGCGCGGGGGTGGATACGCAGTATTTT. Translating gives CASSAGVDTQYF.

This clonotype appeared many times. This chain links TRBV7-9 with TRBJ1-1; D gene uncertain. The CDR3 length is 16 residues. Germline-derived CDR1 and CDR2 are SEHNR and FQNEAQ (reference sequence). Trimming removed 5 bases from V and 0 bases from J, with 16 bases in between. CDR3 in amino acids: CASSGLGPIMNTEAFF. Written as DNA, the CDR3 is TGTGCCAGCAGCGGTCTCGGGCCGATCATGAACACTGAAGCTTTCTTT.

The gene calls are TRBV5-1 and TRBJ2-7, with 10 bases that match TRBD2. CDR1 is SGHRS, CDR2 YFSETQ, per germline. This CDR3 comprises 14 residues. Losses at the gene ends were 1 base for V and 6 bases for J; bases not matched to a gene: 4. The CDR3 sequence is CASSLTSGTGEQYF. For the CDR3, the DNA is TGCGCCAGCAGCTTGACTAGCGGGACGGGCGAGCAGTACTTC.

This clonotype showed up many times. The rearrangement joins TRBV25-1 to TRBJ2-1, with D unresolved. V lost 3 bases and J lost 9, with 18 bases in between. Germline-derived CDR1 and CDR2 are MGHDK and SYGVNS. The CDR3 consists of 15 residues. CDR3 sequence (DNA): TGTGCCAGCAGTGATTTAGGGAAAAATAGTGGTGAGCAGTTCTTC. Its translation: CASSDLGKNSGEQFF.

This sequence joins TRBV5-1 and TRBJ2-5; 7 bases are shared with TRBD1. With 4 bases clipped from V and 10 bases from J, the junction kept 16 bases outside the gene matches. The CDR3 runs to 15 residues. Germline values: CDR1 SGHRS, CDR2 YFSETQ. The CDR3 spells CASSTGQPGEEDQYF. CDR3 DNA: TGCGCCAGCAGCACGGGACAGCCGGGTGAGGAAGACCAGTACTTC.

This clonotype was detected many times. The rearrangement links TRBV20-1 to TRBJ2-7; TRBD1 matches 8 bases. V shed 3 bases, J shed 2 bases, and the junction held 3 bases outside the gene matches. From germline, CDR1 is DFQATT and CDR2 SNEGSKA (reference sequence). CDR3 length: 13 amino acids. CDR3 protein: CSASGQGAYEQYF. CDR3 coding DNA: TGCAGTGCTAGTGGACAGGGAGCCTACGAGCAGTACTTC.

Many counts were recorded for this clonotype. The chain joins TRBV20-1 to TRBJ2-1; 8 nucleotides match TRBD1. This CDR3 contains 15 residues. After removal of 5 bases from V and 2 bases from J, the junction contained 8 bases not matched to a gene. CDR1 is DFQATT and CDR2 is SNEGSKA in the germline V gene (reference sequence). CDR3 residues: CSALRQGRTYNEQFF. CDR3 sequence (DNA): TGCAGTGCTTTGCGACAGGGGCGAACCTACAATGAGCAGTTCTTC.

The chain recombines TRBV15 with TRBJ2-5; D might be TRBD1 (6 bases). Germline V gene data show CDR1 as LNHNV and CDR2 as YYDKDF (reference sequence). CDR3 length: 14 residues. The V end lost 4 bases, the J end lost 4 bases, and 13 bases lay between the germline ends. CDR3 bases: TGTGCCACCAGCAAGAACAGGGTCGGAGAGACCCAGTACTTC. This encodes CATSKNRVGETQYF.

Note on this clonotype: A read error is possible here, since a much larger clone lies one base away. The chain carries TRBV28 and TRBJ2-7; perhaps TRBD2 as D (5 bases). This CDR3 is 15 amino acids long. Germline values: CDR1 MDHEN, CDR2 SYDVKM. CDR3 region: CVSSPMAGVNYEQYF. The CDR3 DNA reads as TGTGTCAGCAGTCCCATGGCGGGCGTCAACTACGAGCAGTACTTC.

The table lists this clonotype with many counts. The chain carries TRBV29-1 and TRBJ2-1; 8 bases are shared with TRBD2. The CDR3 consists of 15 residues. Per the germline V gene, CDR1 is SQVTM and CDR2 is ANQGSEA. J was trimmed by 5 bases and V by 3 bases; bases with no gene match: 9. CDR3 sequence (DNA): TGCAGCGTTGAGTTGGCTAGCGGGCAGGACAATGAGCAGTTCTTC. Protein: CSVELASGQDNEQFF.

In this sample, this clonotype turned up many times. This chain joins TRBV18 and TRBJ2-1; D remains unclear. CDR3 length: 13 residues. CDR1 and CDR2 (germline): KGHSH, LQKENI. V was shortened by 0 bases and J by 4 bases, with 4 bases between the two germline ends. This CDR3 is CASSPPAYNEQFF. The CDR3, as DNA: TGTGCCAGCTCACCACCGGCGTACAATGAGCAGTTCTTC.

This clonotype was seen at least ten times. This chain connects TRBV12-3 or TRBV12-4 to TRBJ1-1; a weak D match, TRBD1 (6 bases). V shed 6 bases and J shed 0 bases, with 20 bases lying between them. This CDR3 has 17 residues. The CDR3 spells CASRGGKDSRLNTEAFF. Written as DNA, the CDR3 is TGTGCCAGCAGGGGAGGAAAGGACAGTCGTCTGAACACTGAAGCTTTCTTT.

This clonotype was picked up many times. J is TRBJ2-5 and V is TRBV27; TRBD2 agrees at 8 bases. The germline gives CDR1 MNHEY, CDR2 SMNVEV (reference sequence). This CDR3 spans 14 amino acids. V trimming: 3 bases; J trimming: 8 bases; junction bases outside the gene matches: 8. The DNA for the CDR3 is TGTGCCAGCAGTTTCGGGAGGGGCGGGGATACCCAGTACTTC. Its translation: CASSFGRGGDTQYF.

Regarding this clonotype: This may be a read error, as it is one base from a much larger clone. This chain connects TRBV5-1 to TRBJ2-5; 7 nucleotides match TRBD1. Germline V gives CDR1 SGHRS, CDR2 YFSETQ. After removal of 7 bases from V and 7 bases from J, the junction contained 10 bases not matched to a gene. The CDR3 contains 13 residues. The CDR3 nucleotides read TGCGCCAGCGGCCATACAGGGGAAGGGACCCAGTACTTC. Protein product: CASGHTGEGTQYF. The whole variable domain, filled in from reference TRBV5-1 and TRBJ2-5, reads KAGVTQTPRYLIKTRGQQVTLSCSPISGHRSVSWYQQTPGQGLQFLFEYFSETQRNKGNFPGRFSGRQFSNSRSEMNVSTLELGDSALYLCASGHTGEGTQYFGPGTRLLVL.

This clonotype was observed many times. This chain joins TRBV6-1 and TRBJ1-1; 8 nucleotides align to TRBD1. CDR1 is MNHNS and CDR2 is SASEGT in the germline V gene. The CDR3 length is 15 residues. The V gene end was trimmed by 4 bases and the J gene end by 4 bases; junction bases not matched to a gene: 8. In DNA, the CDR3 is TGTGCCAGCAGTGGGGACAGGAGGCTGGGCACTGAAGCTTTCTTT. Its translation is CASSGDRRLGTEAFF.

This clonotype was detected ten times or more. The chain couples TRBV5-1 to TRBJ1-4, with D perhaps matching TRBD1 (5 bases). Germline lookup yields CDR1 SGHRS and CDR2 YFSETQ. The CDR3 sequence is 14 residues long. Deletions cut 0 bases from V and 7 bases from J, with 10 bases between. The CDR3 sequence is CASSLAGKGEKLFF. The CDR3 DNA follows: TGCGCCAGCAGCTTGGCAGGGAAGGGTGAAAAACTGTTTTTT. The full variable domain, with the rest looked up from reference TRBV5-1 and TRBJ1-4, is KAGVTQTPRYLIKTRGQQVTLSCSPISGHRSVSWYQQTPGQGLQFLFEYFSETQRNKGNFPGRFSGRQFSNSRSEMNVSTLELGDSALYLCASSLAGKGEKLFFGSGTQLSVL.

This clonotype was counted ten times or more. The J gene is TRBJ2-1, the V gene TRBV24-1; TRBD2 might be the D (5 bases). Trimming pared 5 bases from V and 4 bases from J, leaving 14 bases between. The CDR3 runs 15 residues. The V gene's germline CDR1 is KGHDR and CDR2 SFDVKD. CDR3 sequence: CATSAHNSGYNEQFF. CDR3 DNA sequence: TGTGCCACCAGTGCCCACAATTCGGGGTACAATGAGCAGTTCTTC.

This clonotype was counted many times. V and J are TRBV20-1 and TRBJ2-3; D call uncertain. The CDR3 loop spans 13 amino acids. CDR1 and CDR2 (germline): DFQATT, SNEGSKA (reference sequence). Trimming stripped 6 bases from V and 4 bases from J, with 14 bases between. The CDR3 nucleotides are TGCAGTGCCCCATCGTTGGTCGCAGATACGCAGTATTTT. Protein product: CSAPSLVADTQYF.

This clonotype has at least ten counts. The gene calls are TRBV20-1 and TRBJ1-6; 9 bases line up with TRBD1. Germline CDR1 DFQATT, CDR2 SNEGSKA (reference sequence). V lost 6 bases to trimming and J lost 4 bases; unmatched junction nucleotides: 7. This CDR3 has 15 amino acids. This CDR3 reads CSAQSGQGYNSPLHF. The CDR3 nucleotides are TGCAGTGCCCAGTCCGGACAGGGGTATAATTCACCCCTCCACTTT.

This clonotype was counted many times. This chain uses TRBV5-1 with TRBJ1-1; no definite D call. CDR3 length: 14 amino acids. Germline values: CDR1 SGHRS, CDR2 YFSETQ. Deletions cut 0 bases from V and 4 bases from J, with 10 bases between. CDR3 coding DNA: TGCGCCAGCAGCTTGGATCTCCGGGGCACTGAAGCTTTCTTT. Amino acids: CASSLDLRGTEAFF. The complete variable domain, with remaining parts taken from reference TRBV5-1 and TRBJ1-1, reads KAGVTQTPRYLIKTRGQQVTLSCSPISGHRSVSWYQQTPGQGLQFLFEYFSETQRNKGNFPGRFSGRQFSNSRSEMNVSTLELGDSALYLCASSLDLRGTEAFFGQGTRLTVV.

This CDR3 reads CASSLQGEDTQYF. Written as DNA, the CDR3 is TGTGCCAGCAGCTTACAGGGGGAGGATACGCAGTATTTT. The chain carries TRBV5-5 and TRBJ2-3; 8 bases are a match to TRBD1. Germline V gives CDR1 SGHKS, CDR2 YYEKEE (reference sequence). V dropped 2 bases and J dropped 6; count of bases not matched to a gene: 2. The CDR3 is made up of 13 amino acids.

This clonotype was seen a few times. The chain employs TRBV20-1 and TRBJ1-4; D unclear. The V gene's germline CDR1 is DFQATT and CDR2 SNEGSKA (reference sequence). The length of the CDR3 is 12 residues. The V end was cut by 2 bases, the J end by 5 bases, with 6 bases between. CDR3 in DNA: TGCAGTGCTAGAAGAGGGAATGAAAAACTGTTTTTT. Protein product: CSARRGNEKLFF.

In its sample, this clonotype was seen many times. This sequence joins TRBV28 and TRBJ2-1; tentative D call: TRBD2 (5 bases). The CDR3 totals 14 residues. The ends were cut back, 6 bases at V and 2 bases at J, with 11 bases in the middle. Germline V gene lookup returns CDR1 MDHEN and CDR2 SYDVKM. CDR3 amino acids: CASSPRGAYNEQFF. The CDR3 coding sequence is TGTGCCAGCAGCCCCCGGGGAGCCTACAATGAGCAGTTCTTC.

CDR3 sequence (DNA): TGCGCCAGCAGCTTGGGGGGACCAGCAGGCAATCAGCCCCAGCATTTT. It yields the protein CASSLGGPAGNQPQHF. The gene calls are TRBV5-1 and TRBJ1-5; a possible D gene is TRBD1 (5 bases). Per germline, CDR1 SGHRS and CDR2 YFSETQ. The CDR3 has 16 amino acids. V was clipped by 0 bases and J by 2 bases, with 12 bases between them.

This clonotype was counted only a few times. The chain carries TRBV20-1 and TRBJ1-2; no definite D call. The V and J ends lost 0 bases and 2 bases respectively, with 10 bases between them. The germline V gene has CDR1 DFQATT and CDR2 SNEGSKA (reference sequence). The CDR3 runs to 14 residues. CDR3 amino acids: CSARDRSGNYGYTF. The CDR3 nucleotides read TGCAGTGCTAGAGACCGTTCAGGCAACTATGGCTACACCTTC.

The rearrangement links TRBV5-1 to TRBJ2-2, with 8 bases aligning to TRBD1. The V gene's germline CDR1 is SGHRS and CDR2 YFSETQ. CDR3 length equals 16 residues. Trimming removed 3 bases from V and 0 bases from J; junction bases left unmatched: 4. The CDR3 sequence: CASSSDRASNTGELFF. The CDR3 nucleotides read TGCGCCAGCAGCTCGGACAGGGCATCGAACACCGGGGAGCTGTTTTTT.